This entry lists 21 T cell receptor beta chains sequenced from one sample in a study of blood T cell repertoires in COVID-19. Produced via immunoSEQ multiplex PCR; TCRdb's table is partial and in-frame only. Of around 450,000 clones detected, approximately 90% appear once; the ten largest clones hold roughly 1.8%. The specimen sequenced was PBMCs or T cells enriched from blood (not recorded which). Every receptor here comes from a woman aged 18-35 years with acute COVID-19.

This clone was seen more than once but under ten times. The V gene is TRBV7-2, the J gene TRBJ2-7; 10 nucleotides match TRBD2. The germline V gene has CDR1 SGHTA and CDR2 FQGNSA. Trimming cost V 4 bases and J 6 bases; bases outside gene matches: 6. This CDR3 region has 14 residues. The CDR3 region is CASSYSGRLTEQYF. CDR3 DNA: TGTGCCAGCAGCTATAGCGGGAGGCTTACCGAGCAGTACTTC.

This clone occurred once. J is TRBJ2-7 and V is TRBV7-9; D gene ambiguous. Germline CDR1 and CDR2: SEHNR and FQNEAQ (reference sequence). There are 15 residues in the CDR3. Trimming cost V 6 bases and J 0 bases, with 15 bases left between them. CDR3 amino acids: CASSPRVGASYEQYF. CDR3 DNA: TGTGCCAGCAGTCCACGCGTCGGTGCCTCCTACGAGCAGTACTTC.

The genes are TRBV27 and TRBJ1-4, with 7 positions matching TRBD1. The CDR3 loop spans 13 amino acids. With V trimmed by 8 bases and J by 4 bases, 4 bases remained unmatched. Germline V gene sequence: CDR1 MNHEY, CDR2 SMNVEV (reference sequence). This CDR3 reads CASGPGGNEKLFF. DNA of the CDR3: TGTGCCAGCGGGCCAGGGGGTAATGAAAAACTGTTTTTT.

The chain recombines TRBV3-1 (or the pseudogene TRBV3-2) with TRBJ1-6; D is undetermined. Germline V gene lookup returns CDR1 LGHDT and CDR2 YNNKEL (reference sequence). This CDR3 is 15 amino acids long. V was trimmed by 3 bases and J by 8 bases, leaving 14 bases between them. The DNA for the CDR3 is TGTGCCAGCAGCCAGAACTTAATTATGGATTCACCCCTCCACTTT. This codes for CASSQNLIMDSPLHF.

The rearrangement uses TRBV13 and TRBJ1-6; TRBD1 aligns across 8 bases. Germline-derived CDR1 and CDR2 are PRHDT and FYEKMQ (reference sequence). CDR3 size: 17 residues. The junction had 6 bases not matched to a gene; V was cut back by 0 bases and J by 5 bases. The CDR3 sequence: CASSLGRGRKDNSPLHF. The CDR3 DNA reads as TGTGCCAGCAGCTTAGGCAGGGGGCGAAAAGATAATTCACCCCTCCACTTT.

The CDR3 loop reads CASSLGTRTEAFF. CDR3 DNA sequence: TGTGCCAGCAGCTTAGGGACACGCACTGAAGCTTTCTTT. The V gene is TRBV7-6, the J gene TRBJ1-1; D is possibly TRBD1 (5 bases). Per the germline V gene, CDR1 is SGHVS and CDR2 is FNYEAQ. The CDR3 totals 13 residues. Trimming removed 1 base at V and 4 bases at J, with 7 bases between.

In the case of this clone: Different DNA sequences within this sample yield the same CDR3. This chain links TRBV5-4 with TRBJ2-7; D may be TRBD1 (5 bases). Germline CDR1 reads SGHNT; CDR2 reads YYREEE (reference sequence). Trimming shortened V by 1 base and J by 4 bases, and 6 bases separated the two germline ends. This CDR3 is built from 12 residues. CDR3 in amino acids: CASSLQGYEQYF. CDR3 sequence (DNA): TGTGCCAGCAGCTTGCAGGGTTACGAGCAGTACTTC.

V gene TRBV9 combines with J gene TRBJ2-3; 9 bases match TRBD1. The CDR3 is 18 amino acids. In germline, CDR1 is SGDLS, CDR2 YYNGEE. After removal of 3 bases from V and 1 base from J, the junction contained 12 bases not matched to a gene. CDR3 loop: CASSAPAPTGGGTDTQYF. Here the CDR3 DNA reads TGTGCCAGCAGCGCCCCGGCCCCGACAGGGGGTGGCACAGATACGCAGTATTTT.

The J gene is TRBJ2-3, the V gene TRBV28; D perhaps matches TRBD2 (6 bases). The CDR3 runs 15 residues. V gave up 5 bases and J gave up 1 base, with 13 bases separating them. CDR1 is MDHEN, CDR2 SYDVKM, per germline. CDR3 amino acids: CASSPLRDRTDTQYF. CDR3 DNA: TGTGCCAGCAGTCCCCTGCGGGATCGCACAGATACGCAGTATTTT. Looking up the rest from reference TRBV28 and TRBJ2-3 gives the full variable domain: DVKVTQSSRYLVKRTGEKVFLECVQDMDHENMFWYRQDPGLGLRLIYFSYDVKMKEKGDIPEGYSVSREKKERFSLILESASTNQTSMYLCASSPLRDRTDTQYFGPGTRLTVL.

The rearrangement uses TRBV7-2 and TRBJ2-1, with TRBD2 matching over 12 bases. Germline lookup yields CDR1 SGHTA and CDR2 FQGNSA. CDR3 length: 17 residues. The junction had 9 bases not matched to a gene; V was cut back by 2 bases and J by 7 bases. The CDR3 coding sequence is TGTGCCAGCAGCTTACAGGGGCTAGCGGGAGGGGGGAATGAGCAGTTCTTC. Residues: CASSLQGLAGGGNEQFF.

This chain links TRBV7-3 with TRBJ2-1; 7 bases align to TRBD1. The CDR3 is made up of 18 amino acids. Germline CDR1 and CDR2: SGHTA and FQGTGA. The J segment lost 4 bases and the V segment lost 1 base, leaving 13 bases of the junction unmatched. The CDR3 spells CASSLIPQTGPFYNEQFF. The CDR3 coding sequence is TGTGCCAGCAGCTTAATTCCCCAGACAGGGCCTTTTTACAATGAGCAGTTCTTC.

This clone was counted a single time. This chain uses TRBV15 with TRBJ1-6; TRBD1 aligns across 8 bases. The V and J ends lost 4 bases and 0 bases, in that order; junction bases with no gene match: 5. CDR1 is LNHNV and CDR2 is YYDKDF in the germline V gene (reference sequence). The CDR3 consists of 17 residues. CDR3 DNA: TGTGCCACCAGCACTCGGACAGGGAGCTCCTATAATTCACCCCTCCACTTT. Its protein product is CATSTRTGSSYNSPLHF.

This chain joins TRBV3-1 (or the pseudogene TRBV3-2) and TRBJ2-5, with 9 bases matching TRBD1. The CDR3 is 16 residues long. Unmatched junction bases numbered 11, after V lost 5 bases and J lost 4 bases. The germline V gene encodes CDR1 LGHDT and CDR2 YNNKEL (reference sequence). This CDR3 reads CASSRLDRGYRETQYF. CDR3 in DNA: TGTGCCAGCAGCAGGCTCGACAGGGGGTATCGAGAGACCCAGTACTTC.

The chain links TRBV11-2 to TRBJ2-1, with 10 bases lining up with TRBD2. The CDR3 consists of 17 residues. Germline-derived CDR1 and CDR2 are SGHAT and FQNNGV. Trimming took 0 bases from V and 7 from J; bases not matched to a gene: 9. The CDR3 reads CASSLDPMGLAWNEQFF. The CDR3 bases are TGTGCCAGCAGCTTAGATCCGATGGGACTAGCGTGGAATGAGCAGTTCTTC. Together with reference TRBV11-2 and TRBJ2-1, the CDR3 gives the full variable domain: EAGVAQSPRYKIIEKRQSVAFWCNPISGHATLYWYQQILGQGPKLLIQFQNNGVVDDSQLPKDRFSAERLKGVDSTLKIQPAKLEDSAVYLCASSLDPMGLAWNEQFFGPGTRLTVL.

The chain combines TRBV4-1 with TRBJ2-7; D is unresolved. The CDR3 consists of 13 residues. The V end was cut by 4 bases, the J end by 5 bases, with 12 bases between. The V gene's germline CDR1 is MGHRA and CDR2 YSYEKL. For the CDR3, the DNA is TGCGCCAGCAGCCCGTTCATTAGAAACGAGCAGTACTTC. Translated, it gives CASSPFIRNEQYF.

About this clone itself: The junction shows a germline mismatch at one end, possibly a read error. V usage is TRBV6-1 and J usage is TRBJ1-5; D uncertain. The CDR3 loop spans 14 amino acids. Germline loops: CDR1 MNHNS, CDR2 SASEGT. For the CDR3, the DNA is TGTGCCAGCAGTAAAGCGGGCGGCAATCAGCCCCAGCATTTT. It translates to CASSKAGGNQPQHF.

In DNA, the CDR3 is TGTGCCAGCCATGGGGGAGGGAACACTGAAGCTTTCTTT. This encodes CASHGGGNTEAFF. The rearrangement joins TRBV6-5 to TRBJ1-1; D may be TRBD1 (5 bases). V was trimmed by 8 bases and J by 1 base, leaving 11 bases between them. CDR3 size: 13 residues. Germline CDR1 and CDR2: MNHEY and SVGAGI.

CDR3 sequence (DNA): TGTGCCAGCAGTTTACGAACTTCGACAGGCCGTTCCACAGATACGCAGTATTTT. Translating gives CASSLRTSTGRSTDTQYF. The gene calls are TRBV7-6 and TRBJ2-3; TRBD1 is a possible D gene (6 bases). Trimming shortened V by 6 bases and J by 2 bases, and 24 bases separated the two germline ends. Germline V gives CDR1 SGHVS, CDR2 FNYEAQ. The CDR3 totals 18 residues.

The V gene is TRBV19, the J gene TRBJ2-7, with 11 bases matching TRBD2. The trim removed 3 bases at V and 6 bases at J, leaving 4 bases unmatched. CDR1 LNHDA and CDR2 SQIVND come from the germline V gene (reference sequence). This CDR3 region has 14 residues. The chain's CDR3 is CASSMVAGGPEQYF. In DNA, the CDR3 is TGTGCCAGTAGTATGGTAGCGGGAGGGCCCGAGCAGTACTTC.

The chain combines TRBV30 with TRBJ2-1; 7 bases are shared with TRBD1. J gave up 9 bases and V 7 bases, and 15 bases lay outside the gene matches. Germline lookup yields CDR1 GTSNPN and CDR2 SVGIG (reference sequence). There are 14 residues in the CDR3. DNA of the CDR3: TGTGCCTACAGACAGGGACCCTTTGAGCGTGAGCAGTTCTTC. It encodes CAYRQGPFEREQFF.

This chain links TRBV28 with TRBJ2-1; a possible D gene is TRBD2 (5 bases). V was cut by 6 bases and J by 7 bases, with 22 bases left in between. Germline V gives CDR1 MDHEN, CDR2 SYDVKM. The CDR3 consists of 16 residues. The CDR3 here is CASRTRWGEVVNEQFF. Here the CDR3 DNA reads TGTGCCAGCAGAACAAGGTGGGGAGAGGTTGTTAATGAGCAGTTCTTC.